The 28 T cell receptor beta chains given below trace back to one sample, sequenced in a study of blood T cell repertoires in COVID-19. The method was immunoSEQ multiplex PCR; TCRdb's version includes in-frame clones alone and lacks a portion of them. The repertoire holds 470,000 or so clones, with approximately 83% as singletons. Sequencing was carried out using peripheral blood. The receptor set was obtained from a human donor in a cohort sampled during active COVID-19.

A few counts support this clone. V usage is TRBV27 and J usage is TRBJ2-7; perhaps TRBD1 as D (5 bases). The ends were cut back, 5 bases at V and 2 bases at J, with 13 bases in the middle. CDR1 and CDR2 from the germline V gene are MNHEY and SMNVEV (reference sequence). CDR3 size: 14 residues. The CDR3 reads CASSPSRGPYEQYF. CDR3 nucleotides: TGTGCCAGCAGTCCTTCTAGGGGTCCCTACGAGCAGTACTTC.

This sequence joins TRBV9 and TRBJ2-6; 9 bases line up with TRBD1. CDR1 is SGDLS and CDR2 is YYNGEE in the germline V gene. Trimming took 3 bases from V and 0 from J; bases not matched to a gene: 22. The CDR3 consists of 23 residues. In nucleotides, the CDR3 is TGTGCCAGCAGCGCCTCCCCCCGGGACAGGGAACGAATTACGAGCTCTGGGGCCAACGTCCTGACTTTC. Protein: CASSASPRDRERITSSGANVLTF.

V is TRBV3-1 (or the pseudogene TRBV3-2) and J is TRBJ2-2; TRBD1 matches at 9 bases. The length of the CDR3 is 17 residues. The J segment lost 4 bases and the V segment lost 3 bases, leaving 9 bases of the junction unmatched. In germline, CDR1 is LGHDT, CDR2 YNNKEL (reference sequence). Here the CDR3 reads CASSQRGQGWVTGELFF. In DNA, the CDR3 is TGTGCCAGCAGCCAGCGTGGACAGGGGTGGGTCACCGGGGAGCTGTTTTTT.

This clone appeared a single time. The rearrangement links TRBV19 to TRBJ2-3; possibly TRBD1 for D (6 bases). The V end was cut by 6 bases, the J end by 0 bases, with 10 bases between. The V gene's germline CDR1 is LNHDA and CDR2 SQIVND (reference sequence). The length of the CDR3 is 14 residues. The CDR3 spells CASRQGPSTDTQYF. In DNA, the CDR3 is TGTGCCAGTAGACAGGGTCCTAGCACAGATACGCAGTATTTT.

The genes are TRBV6-5 and TRBJ2-7, with TRBD1 matching 10 bases. The CDR3 is 13 amino acids. The germline V gene has CDR1 MNHEY and CDR2 SVGAGI. Trimming removed 7 bases from V and 2 bases from J; junction bases left unmatched: 2. The CDR3 protein is CASIGQGAYEQYF. CDR3 nucleotides: TGTGCCAGCATCGGACAGGGGGCCTACGAGCAGTACTTC.

The chain couples TRBV10-3 to TRBJ2-7; 11 nucleotides match TRBD2. V lost 10 bases and J lost 3; bases outside the gene matches: 8. This CDR3 is built from 14 residues. Germline CDR1 reads ENHRY; CDR2 reads SYGVKD. Written as DNA, the CDR3 is TGTGCCACCCTAGACGGGACTAGCGGCTACGAGCAGTACTTC. Encoded protein: CATLDGTSGYEQYF.

This rearrangement joins TRBV19 to TRBJ1-2, with TRBD1 matching over 8 bases. The CDR3 has 15 amino acids. Germline V CDR1 and CDR2: LNHDA, SQIVND (reference sequence). V shed 1 base and J 8 bases; nucleotides not matched to a gene: 9. The CDR3 is CASSIAPGQEAGYTF. The CDR3 DNA follows: TGTGCCAGTAGTATAGCCCCGGGACAGGAGGCCGGCTACACCTTC.

The chain is built from TRBV19 and TRBJ2-6, with D perhaps TRBD1 (5 bases). Per the germline V gene, CDR1 is LNHDA and CDR2 is SQIVND (reference sequence). This CDR3 contains 16 residues. The germline V and J ends were trimmed by 7 bases and 0 bases, with 13 bases remaining between them. CDR3 loop: CASTPTVRSGANVLTF. Here the CDR3 DNA reads TGTGCCAGTACCCCGACAGTCCGCTCTGGGGCCAACGTCCTGACTTTC.

V and J are TRBV6-1 and TRBJ2-3; TRBD2 might be the D (6 bases). The V and J ends lost 4 bases and 1 base respectively, with 15 bases between them. CDR3 size: 16 residues. Germline assignment: CDR1 MNHNS and CDR2 SASEGT. The CDR3: CASSATSSGRTDTQYF. Written as DNA, the CDR3 is TGTGCCAGCAGTGCGACTAGTTCAGGTCGCACAGATACGCAGTATTTT.

In its sample, this clone was seen a few times. This chain joins TRBV24-1 and TRBJ2-3; unclear D gene. This CDR3 contains 14 residues. Trimming pared 6 bases from V and 4 bases from J, leaving 13 bases between. The germline gives CDR1 KGHDR, CDR2 SFDVKD. The CDR3 DNA sequence: TGTGCCACCAGTAGCGAAGCATTATCAGATACGCAGTATTTT. Translated: CATSSEALSDTQYF.

The rearrangement links TRBV29-1 to TRBJ2-5; 8 nucleotides agree with TRBD1. J lost 4 bases, V lost 7 bases, and 2 bases had no gene match. Germline lookup yields CDR1 SQVTM and CDR2 ANQGSEA. The CDR3 loop spans 11 amino acids. As DNA, the CDR3 is TGCAGCGCAGGGGGCGTAGAGACCCAGTACTTC. Translating it yields CSAGGVETQYF.

This sequence joins TRBV29-1 and TRBJ1-6; 9 nucleotides agree with TRBD1. There are 13 residues in the CDR3. Germline V CDR1 and CDR2: SQVTM, ANQGSEA. CDR3 sequence: CRDRGIEDSPLHF. CDR3 sequence (DNA): TGCAGGGACAGGGGTATAGAGGACTCACCCCTCCACTTT.

This chain joins TRBV27 and TRBJ1-1; D gene unclear. V dropped 5 bases and J dropped 0 bases, with 19 bases sitting between them. The CDR3 length is 17 residues. The germline V gene has CDR1 MNHEY and CDR2 SMNVEV (reference sequence). The CDR3 spells CASSPILAQVVNTEAFF. The CDR3 coding sequence is TGTGCCAGCAGTCCTATCCTGGCGCAGGTTGTGAACACTGAAGCTTTCTTT.

The chain is built from TRBV29-1 and TRBJ2-6; D not resolved. Trimming left V 4 bases short and J 5 bases short, with 21 bases between. The CDR3 covers 17 residues. CDR1 is SQVTM, CDR2 ANQGSEA, per germline. The CDR3 is CSVAKETANMWANVLTF. The CDR3 coding sequence is TGCAGCGTTGCTAAGGAGACGGCTAATATGTGGGCCAACGTCCTGACTTTC.

The chain combines TRBV11-2 with TRBJ1-1; D remains ambiguous. The CDR3 extends over 14 amino acids. Trimming shortened V by 6 bases and J by 3 bases, and 14 bases separated the two germline ends. The V gene's germline CDR1 is SGHAT and CDR2 FQNNGV. The CDR3 DNA sequence: TGTGCCAGCAGATTGAGCTCCACGGACACTGAAGCTTTCTTT. Translated, it gives CASRLSSTDTEAFF.

The rearrangement links TRBV30 to TRBJ1-2; D is uncertain. The CDR3 consists of 16 residues. The V end lost 3 bases, the J end lost 0 bases, and 17 bases lay between the germline ends. Germline loops: CDR1 GTSNPN, CDR2 SVGIG (reference sequence). The CDR3 nucleotides read TGTGCCTGGAGCACGCCGGCGGTTCCAGCTAACTATGGCTACACCTTC. Translated, it gives CAWSTPAVPANYGYTF. Complete variable domain (other parts from reference TRBV30 and TRBJ1-2): SQTIHQWPATLVQPVGSPLSLECTVEGTSNPNLYWYRQAAGRGLQLLFYSVGIGQISSEVPQNLSASRPQDRQFILSSKKLLLSDSGFYLCAWSTPAVPANYGYTFGSGTRLTVV.

The gene calls are TRBV4-1 and TRBJ1-2, with 7 bases matching TRBD1. The CDR3 loop spans 15 amino acids. Germline V CDR1 and CDR2: MGHRA, YSYEKL. Trimming took 2 bases from V and 2 from J; bases not matched to a gene: 5. CDR3 coding DNA: TGCGCCAGCAGCCAACTGGGACAGACAAACTATGGCTACACCTTC. Amino acids: CASSQLGQTNYGYTF.

The chain couples TRBV19 to TRBJ1-1, with D possibly being TRBD1 (6 bases). The CDR3 contains 15 residues. V lost 7 bases to trimming and J lost 1 base, with 16 bases between them. The germline V gene has CDR1 LNHDA and CDR2 SQIVND (reference sequence). CDR3 in amino acids: CASKVRGMTNTEAFF. The DNA for the CDR3 is TGTGCCAGTAAGGTAAGGGGGATGACGAACACTGAAGCTTTCTTT.

V usage is TRBV9 and J usage is TRBJ2-7, with 9 bases fitting TRBD1. The V and J ends lost 0 bases and 4 bases, in that order; junction bases with no gene match: 14. The CDR3 has 18 residues. CDR1 and CDR2 (germline): SGDLS, YYNGEE. The CDR3 protein is CASSVGVGAGTGRYEQYF. CDR3 sequence (DNA): TGTGCCAGCAGCGTAGGGGTTGGGGCCGGGACAGGGCGGTACGAGCAGTACTTC.

The chain recombines TRBV3-1 (or the pseudogene TRBV3-2) with TRBJ2-3; possible D gene TRBD2, 7 bases. Germline CDR1 reads LGHDT; CDR2 reads YNNKEL (reference sequence). This CDR3 is 14 amino acids long. V was shortened by 0 bases and J by 8 bases, with 12 bases between the two germline ends. In DNA form, the CDR3 reads TGTGCCAGCAGCCAAGAGAGGGGAGGGGGTACGCAGTATTTT. It codes for CASSQERGGGTQYF.

This chain joins TRBV18 and TRBJ2-2; D gene unclear. The germline V and J ends were trimmed by 0 bases and 5 bases, with 10 bases remaining between them. Germline V gene sequence: CDR1 KGHSH, CDR2 LQKENI. The CDR3 contains 15 residues. The chain's CDR3 is CASSPPPSRTGELFF. The CDR3 nucleotides are TGTGCCAGCTCACCACCTCCATCGAGGACCGGGGAGCTGTTTTTT.

The chain carries TRBV18 and TRBJ2-3, with TRBD2 matching 14 bases. The length of the CDR3 is 18 residues. Germline assignment: CDR1 KGHSH and CDR2 LQKENI. V lost 3 bases and J lost 3; bases outside the gene matches: 8. CDR3: CASSPYMGLAGETDTQYF. As DNA, the CDR3 is TGTGCCAGCTCACCGTATATGGGACTAGCGGGAGAGACAGATACGCAGTATTTT.

The V call is TRBV11-3, the J call TRBJ2-7; D is uncertain. Germline V gene sequence: CDR1 SGHNT, CDR2 YENEEA. V shed 1 base and J shed 5 bases, with 15 bases lying between them. The CDR3 is 15 amino acids. The CDR3 loop reads CASSLGRTERDEQYF. In DNA, the CDR3 is TGTGCCAGCAGCTTAGGCAGAACGGAACGGGACGAGCAGTACTTC.

For the CDR3, the DNA is TGTGCCAGCAGCGAGGGGCAGGGGGCGATAAACGAGCAGTACTTC. This encodes CASSEGQGAINEQYF. The chain joins TRBV3-1 (or the pseudogene TRBV3-2) to TRBJ2-7; TRBD1 matches at 8 bases. The CDR3 length is 15 residues. Trimming at V came to 5 bases and at J to 5 bases, leaving 11 bases not matched to a gene. Germline V gives CDR1 LGHDT, CDR2 YNNKEL (reference sequence).

This chain joins TRBV6-5 and TRBJ2-7; 11 bases match TRBD2. CDR3 length equals 14 residues. J lost 3 bases, V lost 6 bases, and 4 bases had no gene match. Germline assignment: CDR1 MNHEY and CDR2 SVGAGI. CDR3 coding DNA: TGTGCCAGCAGCATAGCGGGAGGGCGCTACGAGCAGTACTTC. Protein product: CASSIAGGRYEQYF.

This clone was found a few times. The chain joins TRBV28 to TRBJ1-2; 7 bases match TRBD1. Trimming removed 5 bases from V and 7 bases from J; junction bases left unmatched: 7. Germline assignment: CDR1 MDHEN and CDR2 SYDVKM. The CDR3 is 13 amino acids. The CDR3 nucleotides are TGTGCCAGCAGTCCGGGACAGTATAGTGGCTACACCTTC. Translated, it gives CASSPGQYSGYTF.

The chain combines TRBV7-8 with TRBJ1-5; 9 nucleotides line up with TRBD1. The germline V gene encodes CDR1 SGHVS and CDR2 FQNEAQ. Germline trimming cut 8 bases from V and 7 bases from J; bases unmatched to any gene: 12. The CDR3 extends over 15 amino acids. The CDR3 protein is CASGLQGAVRQPQHF. The CDR3 coding sequence is TGTGCCAGCGGACTACAGGGGGCCGTTCGACAGCCCCAGCATTTT.

The V gene is TRBV7-6, the J gene TRBJ1-5, with 8 bases matching TRBD1. The CDR3 is 15 amino acids. The germline V gene has CDR1 SGHVS and CDR2 FNYEAQ. After removal of 5 bases from V and 5 bases from J, the junction contained 8 bases not matched to a gene. As DNA, the CDR3 is TGTGCCAGCAGCCCCGTTACAGGGGGGGATCAGCCCCAGCATTTT. Protein product: CASSPVTGGDQPQHF.